Following are 14 T cell receptor beta chains from one sample sequenced in a study of blood T cell repertoires in COVID-19. The repertoire was sequenced with immunoSEQ multiplex PCR; TCRdb's copy has only in-frame clones and lacks some. The sample has 180,000 or so clones, approximately 86% seen once; the top ten hold about 3.5%. The sample was peripheral blood. The receptor set was obtained from a man between 65 and 85 years old with acute or convalescent COVID-19.

The rearrangement uses TRBV11-2 and TRBJ2-3; D is perhaps TRBD1 (5 bases). CDR3 length: 15 amino acids. Deletions cut 2 bases from V and 0 bases from J, with 9 bases between. Germline V gene sequence: CDR1 SGHAT, CDR2 FQNNGV. This CDR3 is CASSLLGVSTDTQYF. The DNA of the CDR3 is TGTGCCAGCAGCTTATTAGGGGTTAGCACAGATACGCAGTATTTT.

The chain links TRBV15 to TRBJ1-5; 7 bases agree with TRBD1. V shed 3 bases and J 3 bases; nucleotides not matched to a gene: 5. Germline lookup yields CDR1 LNHNV and CDR2 YYDKDF (reference sequence). This CDR3 has 15 amino acids. CDR3 amino acids: CATSSLGTDNQPQHF. For the CDR3, the DNA is TGTGCCACCAGCAGCCTAGGGACAGACAATCAGCCCCAGCATTTT.

This chain links TRBV3-1 (or the pseudogene TRBV3-2) with TRBJ2-3; TRBD2 agrees at 14 bases. The length of the CDR3 is 17 residues. V shed 4 bases and J 3 bases; nucleotides not matched to a gene: 6. Germline assignment: CDR1 LGHDT and CDR2 YNNKEL (reference sequence). The CDR3 DNA sequence: TGTGCCAGCAGCCTTAGACTAGCGGGGGGGCTAACAGATACGCAGTATTTT. This translates into CASSLRLAGGLTDTQYF.

This rearrangement joins TRBV7-3 to TRBJ2-7, with TRBD2 matching over 8 bases. The CDR3 covers 14 residues. Germline V lookup: CDR1 SGHTA, CDR2 FQGTGA. The J segment lost 7 bases and the V segment lost 5 bases, leaving 10 bases of the junction unmatched. DNA of the CDR3: TGTGCCAGCAGCACCCCGGGGGGGACGCGGGAGCAGTACTTC. The encoded protein is CASSTPGGTREQYF.

This clone was recorded once. The J gene is TRBJ2-3, the V gene TRBV5-6, with D unclear. V lost 2 bases and J lost 6, with 4 bases in between. The germline gives CDR1 SGHDT, CDR2 YYEEEE. The CDR3 is 11 residues long. As DNA, the CDR3 is TGTGCCAGCAGCTTACGGGATACGCAGTATTTT. Translated: CASSLRDTQYF.

The V and J genes are TRBV27 and TRBJ2-3; the match to TRBD1 covers 7 bases. Germline CDR1 and CDR2: MNHEY and SMNVEV (reference sequence). After removal of 8 bases from V and 2 bases from J, the junction contained 13 bases not matched to a gene. There are 16 residues in the CDR3. The CDR3 protein is CASHRLPGQPTDTQYF. The DNA for the CDR3 is TGTGCCAGCCATCGTCTTCCGGGACAGCCCACAGATACGCAGTATTTT.

V usage is TRBV7-3 and J usage is TRBJ2-5, with D possibly matching TRBD1 (6 bases). Trimming stripped 6 bases from V and 3 bases from J, with 11 bases between. The CDR3 totals 13 residues. Germline-derived CDR1 and CDR2 are SGHTA and FQGTGA. CDR3 nucleotides: TGTGCCAGCAGAACGGACAGTAAAGAGACCCAGTACTTC. Translated, it gives CASRTDSKETQYF.

This clone was detected once. DNA of the CDR3: TGTGCCAGCTCACCGGCGGGAGGGCTCAGGGAGACCCAGTACTTC. Amino acid sequence: CASSPAGGLRETQYF. This chain connects TRBV18 to TRBJ2-5; 9 bases line up with TRBD2. The CDR3 is 15 amino acids. Per germline, CDR1 KGHSH and CDR2 LQKENI. V shed 3 bases and J 5 bases; nucleotides not matched to a gene: 7.

The chain links TRBV6-5 to TRBJ2-7; D possibly corresponds to TRBD1 (6 bases). The CDR3 contains 14 residues. CDR1 MNHEY and CDR2 SVGAGI come from the germline V gene. V was trimmed by 6 bases and J by 1 base, leaving 13 bases between them. The CDR3, as DNA: TGTGCCAGCAGAAGAGGGGGATTATCCTACGAGCAGTACTTC. It encodes CASRRGGLSYEQYF.

A single count supports this clone. This chain joins TRBV7-6 and TRBJ1-2, with TRBD1 identical over 10 bases. The CDR3 extends over 18 amino acids. The germline V gene encodes CDR1 SGHVS and CDR2 FNYEAQ. V lost 5 bases to trimming and J lost 1 base; unmatched junction nucleotides: 13. The CDR3 DNA is TGTGCCAGCAGCCCTACCATTGGGACAGGGGCGGATAACTATGGCTACACCTTC. Translating gives CASSPTIGTGADNYGYTF.

The chain links TRBV5-1 to TRBJ1-6; 7 bases agree with TRBD1. CDR3 length equals 16 residues. Germline lookup yields CDR1 SGHRS and CDR2 YFSETQ. V shed 3 bases, J shed 5 bases, and the junction held 8 bases outside the gene matches. The CDR3 spells CASSYSGTADNSPLHF. CDR3 coding DNA: TGCGCCAGCAGCTACTCCGGGACAGCGGATAATTCACCCCTCCACTTT.

This clone is a singleton in its sample. V is TRBV6-5 and J is TRBJ2-3, with a weak D call TRBD2 (6 bases). The CDR3 totals 14 residues. Trimming pared 7 bases from V and 0 bases from J, leaving 11 bases between. The V gene's germline CDR1 is MNHEY and CDR2 SVGAGI. For the CDR3, the DNA is TGTGCCAGCACCCAGCGGGTCAGCACAGATACGCAGTATTTT. Translation: CASTQRVSTDTQYF.

The V and J genes are TRBV4-1 and TRBJ2-4; the D is unclear. CDR3 length equals 15 residues. V was cut by 2 bases and J by 5 bases, with 13 bases left in between. From germline, CDR1 is MGHRA and CDR2 YSYEKL. Here the CDR3 reads CASSQRSNLENIQYF. The CDR3 nucleotides read TGCGCCAGCAGCCAACGGAGCAATTTGGAAAACATTCAGTACTTC.

The gene calls are TRBV6-1 and TRBJ2-3; TRBD2 matches 7 bases. Germline V gene lookup returns CDR1 MNHNS and CDR2 SASEGT. The CDR3 is made up of 14 amino acids. The J segment lost 4 bases and the V segment lost 3 bases, leaving 4 bases of the junction unmatched. CDR3 sequence (DNA): TGTGCCAGCAGTGATCCAGGGAGGGCAGATACGCAGTATTTT. It specifies CASSDPGRADTQYF.